A selection of T cell receptor beta chains follows, all from one sample in a study of blood T cells in healthy people across ages. TCRdb analysed the 5' RACE reads with MiXCR anew, one entry per CDR3 protein. The sample yields roughly 680,000 distinct CDR3 sequences, about 50% seen once. What was sequenced was blood. These TCRs come from a woman older than 75 in good health. Each CDR3 is given with its conserved first and last residue. The order of the fields is CDR3 DNA, CDR3 protein, clone size, J gene, D gene, V gene. D genes are given only for firm matches. Clone size appears in some rows only: once, few, many, or a class for an expanded clone.

CDR3 DNA: TGCGCCAGCAGCTTGGGATCAGGACTAGCTTTGGGTACGCAGTATTTT
CDR3 protein: CASSLGSGLALGTQYF
clone size: .
J gene: TRBJ2-3
D gene: TRBD2
V gene: TRBV5-1

CDR3 DNA: TGTGCCAGCAGCTTCACAGGAGAGACTGAAGCTTTCTTT
CDR3 protein: CASSFTGETEAFF
clone size: .
J gene: TRBJ1-1
D gene: .
V gene: TRBV11-2

CDR3 DNA: TGTGCCAGCAATTTAGGGCCTTGGAGTGGCGAGCAGTACTTC
CDR3 protein: CASNLGPWSGEQYF
clone size: .
J gene: TRBJ2-7
D gene: .
V gene: TRBV28

CDR3 DNA: TGTGCCAGCAGCGTAGGTCCGGCGAACACTGAAGCTTTCTTT
CDR3 protein: CASSVGPANTEAFF
clone size: .
J gene: TRBJ1-1
D gene: .
V gene: TRBV9

CDR3 DNA: TGTGCCGGCAGCCCTAGCGCCTATAATTCACCCCTCCACTTT
CDR3 protein: CAGSPSAYNSPLHF
clone size: .
J gene: TRBJ1-6
D gene: .
V gene: TRBV7-9

CDR3 DNA: TGTGCCAGCAGCCCAGCAGGTCGGGTTACCGGGGAGCTGTTTTTT
CDR3 protein: CASSPAGRVTGELFF
clone size: few
J gene: TRBJ2-2
D gene: .
V gene: TRBV3-1

CDR3 DNA: TGTGCCAGCAGCTCCGGGCCCACTTGGGAGTATTTT
CDR3 protein: CASSSGPTWEYF
clone size: .
J gene: TRBJ2-3
D gene: .
V gene: TRBV13

CDR3 DNA: TGTGCCAGCAGCCTCGGGGGGGGACCTAGCGCAGATACGCAGTATTTT
CDR3 protein: CASSLGGGPSADTQYF
clone size: .
J gene: TRBJ2-3
D gene: TRBD2
V gene: TRBV7-3

CDR3 DNA: TGCAGTGCTAGAGTGAGGGGCTCCTACAATGAGCAGTTCTTC
CDR3 protein: CSARVRGSYNEQFF
clone size: .
J gene: TRBJ2-1
D gene: .
V gene: TRBV20-1

CDR3 DNA: TGTGCCAGCAGTAGGGACTGGGACACCTCCTACGAGCAGTACTTC
CDR3 protein: CASSRDWDTSYEQYF
clone size: .
J gene: TRBJ2-7
D gene: .
V gene: TRBV6-6

CDR3 DNA: TGCAGCGTTGAGGGCCCGGGACAGGGGCCCTACGAGCAGTACTTC
CDR3 protein: CSVEGPGQGPYEQYF
clone size: .
J gene: TRBJ2-7
D gene: TRBD1
V gene: TRBV29-1

CDR3 DNA: TGCAGCGTTGAAGCCGGACTAGGAATAAAAGAGACCCAGTACTTC
CDR3 protein: CSVEAGLGIKETQYF
clone size: many
J gene: TRBJ2-5
D gene: TRBD2
V gene: TRBV29-1

CDR3 DNA: TGTGCCAGCAGCTTAGGCTCAGACGGGGATACGCAGTATTTT
CDR3 protein: CASSLGSDGDTQYF
clone size: many
J gene: TRBJ2-3
D gene: .
V gene: TRBV7-2

CDR3 DNA: TGCAGTGGCACAGGGGGAGTGAGGCCCCAGCATTTT
CDR3 protein: CSGTGGVRPQHF
clone size: .
J gene: TRBJ1-5
D gene: TRBD1
V gene: TRBV20-1

CDR3 DNA: TGTGCCACCAGCAGAGATCCCATCTCGTCCTACGAGCAGTACTTC
CDR3 protein: CATSRDPISSYEQYF
clone size: once
J gene: TRBJ2-7
D gene: .
V gene: TRBV15

CDR3 DNA: TGTGCCATCGGTGTCAGATTTAAAGAGACCCAGTACTTC
CDR3 protein: CAIGVRFKETQYF
clone size: .
J gene: TRBJ2-5
D gene: .
V gene: TRBV10-3

CDR3 DNA: TGCAGTGCTAGAGATACGCAGGTCGACGGCTACACCTTC
CDR3 protein: CSARDTQVDGYTF
clone size: once
J gene: TRBJ1-2
D gene: .
V gene: TRBV20-1

CDR3 DNA: TGCAGCGTTCAAGGGAACCGCGTGCAAGGTGGCTACACCTTC
CDR3 protein: CSVQGNRVQGGYTF
clone size: .
J gene: TRBJ1-2
D gene: .
V gene: TRBV29-1

CDR3 DNA: TGTGCCAGCAGCAAAGCTGGAAGGGACAGGGGATTGGGCAATGAGCAGTTCTTC
CDR3 protein: CASSKAGRDRGLGNEQFF
clone size: .
J gene: TRBJ2-1
D gene: .
V gene: TRBV21-1

CDR3 DNA: TGTGCCAGCAGCTTTCTTCGGCCCTCTGGAAACACCATATATTTT
CDR3 protein: CASSFLRPSGNTIYF
clone size: .
J gene: TRBJ1-3
D gene: .
V gene: TRBV7-9

CDR3 DNA: TGTGCCAGCAGTTATACGGGGAGTAGCGGGGTGAATGAGCAGTTCTTC
CDR3 protein: CASSYTGSSGVNEQFF
clone size: .
J gene: TRBJ2-1
D gene: TRBD2
V gene: TRBV6-5

CDR3 DNA: TGTGCCAGCAGTGAAGGTTTTACAGGGGGCCCAGATACGCAGTATTTT
CDR3 protein: CASSEGFTGGPDTQYF
clone size: .
J gene: TRBJ2-3
D gene: TRBD1
V gene: TRBV25-1

CDR3 DNA: TGTGCCAGCAGGGGAACAGGTACTGAGCAGTACTTC
CDR3 protein: CASRGTGTEQYF
clone size: few
J gene: TRBJ2-7
D gene: .
V gene: TRBV6-1

CDR3 DNA: TGCGCCAGCAGCTCTCACGTACCGGGGGCGGAGCAGTACTTC
CDR3 protein: CASSSHVPGAEQYF
clone size: .
J gene: TRBJ2-4
D gene: .
V gene: TRBV4-1

CDR3 DNA: TGCAGTGCTAGCCGCCCTCAGGGGAAGGGTGAGCAGTACTTC
CDR3 protein: CSASRPQGKGEQYF
clone size: .
J gene: TRBJ2-4
D gene: .
V gene: TRBV20-1

CDR3 DNA: TGTGCCATCAGTGGATCCGGGACAGGGGGCGGCTACGAGCAGTACTTC
CDR3 protein: CAISGSGTGGGYEQYF
clone size: many
J gene: TRBJ2-7
D gene: TRBD1
V gene: TRBV10-3

CDR3 DNA: TGTGCCAGCAGCGTGTTCAGGGGGGAGACCGGGGAGCTGTTTTTT
CDR3 protein: CASSVFRGETGELFF
clone size: few
J gene: TRBJ2-2
D gene: .
V gene: TRBV9

CDR3 DNA: TGCAGTGCTCTTCCTAGCGGCATCTCCTACGAGCAGTACTTC
CDR3 protein: CSALPSGISYEQYF
clone size: many
J gene: TRBJ2-7
D gene: TRBD2
V gene: TRBV20-1

CDR3 DNA: TGTGCCAGCAGCCAAGAATCTGGGGCGGGAGCCAAAAACATTCAGTACTTC
CDR3 protein: CASSQESGAGAKNIQYF
clone size: .
J gene: TRBJ2-4
D gene: .
V gene: TRBV3-1

CDR3 DNA: TGTGCCAGCAGATATAGCGGGGGGGCCGTTTTCAATGAGCAGTTCTTC
CDR3 protein: CASRYSGGAVFNEQFF
clone size: many
J gene: TRBJ2-1
D gene: TRBD2
V gene: TRBV27

CDR3 DNA: TGCAGGATTAGCGGCCAGACCGTCAATGAGCAGTTCTTC
CDR3 protein: CRISGQTVNEQFF
clone size: .
J gene: TRBJ2-1
D gene: .
V gene: TRBV29-1

CDR3 DNA: TGTGCCAGCACCCGGACAGGGGTGAGTGGTGGCTACACCTTC
CDR3 protein: CASTRTGVSGGYTF
clone size: many
J gene: TRBJ1-2
D gene: TRBD1
V gene: TRBV12-3/TRBV12-4

CDR3 DNA: TGTGCCAGCAGCTACCGACTAGACTCCTACAATGAGCAGTTCTTC
CDR3 protein: CASSYRLDSYNEQFF
clone size: .
J gene: TRBJ2-1
D gene: .
V gene: TRBV7-2

CDR3 DNA: TGTGCCACCTCGCCTGGAAAGGAAAGTGGCTACACCTTC
CDR3 protein: CATSPGKESGYTF
clone size: once
J gene: TRBJ1-2
D gene: .
V gene: TRBV6-5

CDR3 DNA: TGCAGTGCTAGAGATACAGGGGAGGCTGGCTACACCTTC
CDR3 protein: CSARDTGEAGYTF
clone size: many
J gene: TRBJ1-2
D gene: TRBD1
V gene: TRBV20-1

CDR3 DNA: TGCGCCAGCAGCGCCGGGACTGGCTACGAGCAGTACTTC
CDR3 protein: CASSAGTGYEQYF
clone size: many
J gene: TRBJ2-7
D gene: .
V gene: TRBV5-1

CDR3 DNA: TGTGCCAGCGGAAAAACTAGCGGGAGCAGGAATGAGCAGTTCTTC
CDR3 protein: CASGKTSGSRNEQFF
clone size: many
J gene: TRBJ2-1
D gene: TRBD2
V gene: TRBV4-2

CDR3 DNA: TGTGCCAGCAGCCCGAGCGGGGGCTACAATGAGCAGTACTTC
CDR3 protein: CASSPSGGYNEQYF
clone size: few
J gene: TRBJ2-5
D gene: TRBD2
V gene: TRBV3-1

CDR3 DNA: TGCGCCAGCAGCCAAGATCGACAGGTTTCTACGCAGTTCTTC
CDR3 protein: CASSQDRQVSTQFF
clone size: many
J gene: TRBJ2-1
D gene: .
V gene: TRBV4-1

CDR3 DNA: TGTGCCAGCAGCCAAGGGATTGAGGCCCAGTACTTC
CDR3 protein: CASSQGIEAQYF
clone size: .
J gene: TRBJ2-5
D gene: .
V gene: TRBV14

CDR3 DNA: TGTGCCAGCAGGTTAGGGGGGGCAGAGAATGGCTACACCTTC
CDR3 protein: CASRLGGAENGYTF
clone size: .
J gene: TRBJ1-2
D gene: .
V gene: TRBV7-3

CDR3 DNA: TGTGCCAGCAGTCCACAGGTGAACACTGAAGCTTTCTTT
CDR3 protein: CASSPQVNTEAFF
clone size: .
J gene: TRBJ1-1
D gene: .
V gene: TRBV12-3/TRBV12-4

CDR3 DNA: TGTGCCAGCAGCTTACCCCACACCGGGGAGCTGTTTTTT
CDR3 protein: CASSLPHTGELFF
clone size: .
J gene: TRBJ2-2
D gene: .
V gene: TRBV7-2

CDR3 DNA: TGTGCCTGGAGCCAGAAAGGGACAGAACTCTATGGCTACACCTTC
CDR3 protein: CAWSQKGTELYGYTF
clone size: .
J gene: TRBJ1-2
D gene: TRBD1
V gene: TRBV30

CDR3 DNA: TGTGCCAGCACCCTAGGGCCCCTCTATGGCTACACCTTC
CDR3 protein: CASTLGPLYGYTF
clone size: .
J gene: TRBJ1-2
D gene: .
V gene: TRBV9

CDR3 DNA: TGTGTCAGCAGTTTACGGCAGGGAGGATCCCACGAGCAGTACTTC
CDR3 protein: CVSSLRQGGSHEQYF
clone size: .
J gene: TRBJ2-7
D gene: .
V gene: TRBV12-3/TRBV12-4

CDR3 DNA: TGTGCCAGCACTCAAAGGGTAGCGGGGGGCGGAGAGCAGTACTTC
CDR3 protein: CASTQRVAGGGEQYF
clone size: .
J gene: TRBJ2-5
D gene: TRBD2
V gene: TRBV3-1

CDR3 DNA: TGCAGTGCTATCAGCGGGAGGGCCTACGAGCAGTACTTC
CDR3 protein: CSAISGRAYEQYF
clone size: many
J gene: TRBJ2-7
D gene: TRBD2
V gene: TRBV20-1

CDR3 DNA: TGTGCCAGCAGGGTTACAGTTCCCTCTGGAAACACCATATATTTT
CDR3 protein: CASRVTVPSGNTIYF
clone size: .
J gene: TRBJ1-3
D gene: .
V gene: TRBV5-5

CDR3 DNA: TGTGCCAGCAGCCAAAGGGACTACCAAGAGACCCAGTACTTC
CDR3 protein: CASSQRDYQETQYF
clone size: .
J gene: TRBJ2-5
D gene: .
V gene: TRBV14

CDR3 DNA: TGTGCCAGCATCCTTACCGGGATTCGCCAGTACTTC
CDR3 protein: CASILTGIRQYF
clone size: .
J gene: TRBJ2-5
D gene: .
V gene: TRBV12-3/TRBV12-4

CDR3 DNA: TGCAGCATGGGGCCGGGGGAAATAAACTATGGCTACACCTTC
CDR3 protein: CSMGPGEINYGYTF
clone size: .
J gene: TRBJ1-2
D gene: .
V gene: TRBV29-1

CDR3 DNA: TGCAGCGTTGGTGGGGATACCTACAATGAGCAGTTCTTC
CDR3 protein: CSVGGDTYNEQFF
clone size: .
J gene: TRBJ2-1
D gene: .
V gene: TRBV29-1

CDR3 DNA: TGTGCCAGCAGCCCAAAAAGCGGGGGATCCTACGAGCAGTACTTC
CDR3 protein: CASSPKSGGSYEQYF
clone size: many
J gene: TRBJ2-7
D gene: TRBD2
V gene: TRBV7-2

CDR3 DNA: TGTGCCATCAGTGAGGCGGGGATAGGCTACACCTTC
CDR3 protein: CAISEAGIGYTF
clone size: once
J gene: TRBJ1-2
D gene: .
V gene: TRBV10-3